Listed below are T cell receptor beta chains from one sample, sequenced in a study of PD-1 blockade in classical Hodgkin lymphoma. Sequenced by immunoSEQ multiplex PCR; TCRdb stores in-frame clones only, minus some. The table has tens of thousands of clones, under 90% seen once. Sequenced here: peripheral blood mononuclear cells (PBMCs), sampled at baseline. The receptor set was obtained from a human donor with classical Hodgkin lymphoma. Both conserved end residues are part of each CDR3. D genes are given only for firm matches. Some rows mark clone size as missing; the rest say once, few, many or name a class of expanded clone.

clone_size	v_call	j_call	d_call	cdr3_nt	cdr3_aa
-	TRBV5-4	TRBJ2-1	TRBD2	TGTGCCAGCAGCGGTACAGGGACTAGCGGGTTTCCATACAATGAGCAGTTCTTC	CASSGTGTSGFPYNEQFF
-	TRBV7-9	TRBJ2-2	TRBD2	TGTGCCAGCAGCTCTGTAGCGGGAGGGGAAACCGGGGAGCTGTTTTTT	CASSSVAGGETGELFF
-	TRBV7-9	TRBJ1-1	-	TGTGCCAGCAGCTTTATGCGGGAGGTAGCTGAAGCTTTCTTT	CASSFMREVAEAFF
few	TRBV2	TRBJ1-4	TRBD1	TGTGCCAGCAGCGGACAGGGCGGGGAAAAACTGTTTTTT	CASSGQGGEKLFF
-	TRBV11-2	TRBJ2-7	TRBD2	TGTGCCAGCAGCTTAGGGACTAGCGGGGGACTATACCCCTACGAGCAGTACTTC	CASSLGTSGGLYPYEQYF
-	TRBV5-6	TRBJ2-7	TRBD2	TGTGCCAGCAGCTTGCAGCGGGAGTACTACGAGCAGTACTTC	CASSLQREYYEQYF
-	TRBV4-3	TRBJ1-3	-	TGCGCCAGCAGCCAAGAGGCTGTCGGGGGAAGGGACACCATATATTTT	CASSQEAVGGRDTIYF
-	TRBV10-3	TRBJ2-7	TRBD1	TGTGCCATCAGTACAGGGGGTTCGTCCTACGAGCAGTACTTC	CAISTGGSSYEQYF
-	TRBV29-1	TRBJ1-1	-	TGCAGCGTTTTCGCGGGGAATACTGAAGCTTTCTTT	CSVFAGNTEAFF
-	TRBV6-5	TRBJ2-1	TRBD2	TGTGCCAGCAGTTACATCTCCGGGACTATGGCTGAGCAGTTCTTC	CASSYISGTMAEQFF
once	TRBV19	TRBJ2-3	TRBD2	TGTGCCAGTAGAGGGACTAGCGGGGGAACAGATACGCAGTATTTT	CASRGTSGGTDTQYF
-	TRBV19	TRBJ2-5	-	TGTGCCAGTAGTATGGGGTTAGCTCATTTGTACTTC	CASSMGLAHLYF
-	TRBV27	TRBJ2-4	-	TGTGCCAGCAGTTTGTTCGGCGGACAGAAAAACATTCAGTACTTC	CASSLFGGQKNIQYF
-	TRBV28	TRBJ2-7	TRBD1	TGTGCCAGCAGTTCCCTGGGGACAGGGGACTTGAACGAGCAGTACTTC	CASSSLGTGDLNEQYF
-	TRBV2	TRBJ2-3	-	TGTGCCAGCCAGGGCCTTATCCATACGCAGTATTTT	CASQGLIHTQYF
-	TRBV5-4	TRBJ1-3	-	TGTGCCAGCAGCCGGAAGGGATCTGGAAACACCATATATTTT	CASSRKGSGNTIYF
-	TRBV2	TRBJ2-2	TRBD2	TGTGCCAGTGGGACTAGCGGGATGAACACCGGGGAGCTGTTTTTT	CASGTSGMNTGELFF
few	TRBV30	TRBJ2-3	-	TGTGCCTGGAGTGTACTCACGGCTTCTAGCACAGATACGCAGTATTTT	CAWSVLTASSTDTQYF
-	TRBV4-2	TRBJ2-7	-	TGTGCCAGCAGCCAAGTCGCTAGGCCCTACGAGCAGTACTTC	CASSQVARPYEQYF
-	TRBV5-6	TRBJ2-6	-	TGTGCCAGCAGCTTGTGGCAGTCCGGGGCCAACGTCCTGACTTTC	CASSLWQSGANVLTF
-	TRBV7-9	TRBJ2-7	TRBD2	TGTGCCAGCAGCACAAAGGCGGGAGAATTCTACGAGCAGTACTTC	CASSTKAGEFYEQYF
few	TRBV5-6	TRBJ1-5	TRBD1	TGTGCCAGCAGCTTTGGGACAGGGGGTTGGCCCCAGCATTTT	CASSFGTGGWPQHF
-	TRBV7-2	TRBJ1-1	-	TGTGCCAGCAGCTTCGAAGGTTACACTGAAGCTTTCTTT	CASSFEGYTEAFF
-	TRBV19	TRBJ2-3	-	TGTGCCAGTAGCAGCGACAGGATCACAGATACGCAGTATTTT	CASSSDRITDTQYF
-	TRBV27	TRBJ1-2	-	TGTGCCAGCAGTCTAGGACCCCTTGAAGACTATGGCTACACCTTC	CASSLGPLEDYGYTF
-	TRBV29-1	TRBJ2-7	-	TGCAGCGGCCGGGACTCCTACGAGCAGTACTTC	CSGRDSYEQYF
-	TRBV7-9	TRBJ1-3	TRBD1	TGTGCCAGCAGCTTTGCGGGACAGGGGCCTGGAAACACCATATATTTT	CASSFAGQGPGNTIYF
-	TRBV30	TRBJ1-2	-	TGTGCCTGGAGCCCGGGTATTAACTATGGCTACACCTTC	CAWSPGINYGYTF
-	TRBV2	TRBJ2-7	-	TGTGCCAGCAGTGGTACAGTTTCCCAGTACTTC	CASSGTVSQYF
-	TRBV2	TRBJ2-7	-	TGTGCCAGCAGTTTAGGCTACGAGCAGTACTTC	CASSLGYEQYF
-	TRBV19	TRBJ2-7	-	TGTGCCAGTAGTATCATCGGCTACGAGCAGTACTTC	CASSIIGYEQYF
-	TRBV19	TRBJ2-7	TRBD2	TGTGCCAGTAGTATCAAGGGACTAGCGAGGTCCTACGAGCAGTACTTC	CASSIKGLARSYEQYF
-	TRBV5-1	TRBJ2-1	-	TGCGCCAGCAGCCCAGTCGCTACAGATTACAATGAGCAGTTCTTC	CASSPVATDYNEQFF
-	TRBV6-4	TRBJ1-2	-	TGTGCCAGCAGTGCCCCCGGACAGGGCTACACCTTC	CASSAPGQGYTF
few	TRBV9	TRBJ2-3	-	TGTGCCAGCAGCGTTATACAGGCAGATACGCAGTATTTT	CASSVIQADTQYF
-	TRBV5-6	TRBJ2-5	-	TGTGCCAGCAGCTTGGTAGGAGTCCTACAAGAGACCCAGTACTTC	CASSLVGVLQETQYF